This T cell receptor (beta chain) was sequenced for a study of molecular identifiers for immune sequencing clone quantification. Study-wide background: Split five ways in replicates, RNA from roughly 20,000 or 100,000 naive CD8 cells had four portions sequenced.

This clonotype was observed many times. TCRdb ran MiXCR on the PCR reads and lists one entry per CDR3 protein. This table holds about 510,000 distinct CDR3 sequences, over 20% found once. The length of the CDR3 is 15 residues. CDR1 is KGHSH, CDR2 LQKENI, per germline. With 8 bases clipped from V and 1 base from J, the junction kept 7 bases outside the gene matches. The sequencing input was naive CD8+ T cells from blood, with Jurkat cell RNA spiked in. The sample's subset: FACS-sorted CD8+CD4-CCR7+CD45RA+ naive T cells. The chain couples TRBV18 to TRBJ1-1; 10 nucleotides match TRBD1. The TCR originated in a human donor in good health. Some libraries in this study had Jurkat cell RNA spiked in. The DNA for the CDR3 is TGTGCCAGCAGCTTAAGACAGGGGGCGAACACTGAAGCTTTCTTT. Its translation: CASSLRQGANTEAFF.